This T cell receptor beta chain originates from a study of blood T cells in healthy people across ages. The germline CDR1 and CDR2 sequences are MNHEY and SVGAGI. Trimming removed 0 bases from V and 0 bases from J; junction bases left unmatched: 3. The length of the CDR3 is 16 residues. Comments on this clonotype: The antigen remains undetermined.

Broader study findings: Naive T cell percentage and TCR beta diversity correlated strongly. Long-lived donors had more naive CD4+ cells and higher diversity than aged donors.

A sample-barcoded 5' primer and a J-beta primer mix were used in a second PCR of roughly 7 to 11 cycles. TCRdb independently ran MiXCR on the 5' RACE reads; one entry per CDR3 protein. The table includes roughly 800,000 distinct CDR3 sequences, roughly 25% detected once. These same data were also listed under a study on T cells of mothers and their children. This second report adds: All extracted RNA went into cDNA synthesis, 1.5 ug per 15 ul.

This receptor was obtained from a boy aged 5-17 years in good health. The specimen was blood. The chain has TRBV6-5 and TRBJ2-3, with 7 bases matching TRBD1. CDR3 DNA sequence: TGTGCCAGCAGTTACTCAGGGACAGCTAGCACAGATACGCAGTATTTT. It codes for CASSYSGTASTDTQYF.